This TCR beta chain was captured in a study of T cell responses to AZD1222 COVID-19 vaccine. The sample holds one count of this clone. The germline CDR1 and CDR2 sequences are SGHRS and YFSETQ. With V trimmed by 0 bases and J by 4 bases, 6 bases remained unmatched. This CDR3 has 15 residues. The method was immunoSEQ multiplex PCR; TCRdb's version includes in-frame clones alone and lacks a portion of them. The table has about 67,000 clones, around four fifths seen once. V and J are TRBV5-1 and TRBJ1-2, with 7 bases that match TRBD1. The material sequenced was peripheral blood, taken on day 0 of AZD1222 vaccination. The clonotype originates from an adult in good health. The CDR3 protein is CASSLVGDSPYGYTF. The CDR3, as DNA: TGCGCCAGCAGCTTGGTGGGGGACAGTCCCTATGGCTACACCTTC.